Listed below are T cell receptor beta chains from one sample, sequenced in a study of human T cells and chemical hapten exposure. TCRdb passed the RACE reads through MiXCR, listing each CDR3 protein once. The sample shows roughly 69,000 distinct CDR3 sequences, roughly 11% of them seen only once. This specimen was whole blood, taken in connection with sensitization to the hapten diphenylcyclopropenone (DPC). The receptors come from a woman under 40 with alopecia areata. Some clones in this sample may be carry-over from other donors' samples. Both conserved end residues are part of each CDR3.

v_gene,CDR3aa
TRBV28,CASSPFQGQISTDTQYF
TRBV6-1,CASTDPLGLGYNEQFF
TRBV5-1,CASSPIFGTGGTDTQYF
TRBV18,CASSPNRGQVGYTF
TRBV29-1,CSVEGLAGISTDTQYF
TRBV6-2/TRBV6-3,CASSYQGRDGYTF
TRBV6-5,CASSHYIPAGRAYEQYF
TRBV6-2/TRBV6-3,CASSYSMGQGRDGYTF
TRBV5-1,CASSFVSYNEQFF
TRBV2,CASSDARGGNQPQHF
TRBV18,CASSPRPSFGIYTEAFF
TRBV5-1,CASSPGQGGDEQYF
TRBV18,CASSSRQGAGDEQYF
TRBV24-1,CATGGLWNEQFF
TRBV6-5,CASSLGPLIAKNIQYF
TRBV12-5,CASGLGRGDTQYF
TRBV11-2,CASSVYHSTGELFF
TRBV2,CASIQTVGTGELFF
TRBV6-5,CASNPGDGEQYF
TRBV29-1,CSVGRSARGVVGYTF
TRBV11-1,CASSSGTSGQYNEQFF
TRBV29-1,CSGRGTNEQFF
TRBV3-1,CASSQEGLAGHTGELFF
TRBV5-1,CASSLVASGVREQFF
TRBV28,CASSLRLAPITGPQYF
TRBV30,CAWSGTSGSGLTQYF
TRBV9,CASSPNQGYEQFF
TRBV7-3,CASSQTSFGANVLTF
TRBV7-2,CASSLVSGGHRTFSYEQYF
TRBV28,CASSLTGFEQYF
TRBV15,CATSRDQGGQPQHF
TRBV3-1,CASSQGDAKTRF
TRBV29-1,CSGRGLEETQYF
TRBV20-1,CSARVLTSGRNEQFF
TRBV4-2,CASSQGIREATTDTQYF
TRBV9,CASSVSSSGEDYNEQFF
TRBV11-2,CASSSQPGRSGVLTQYF
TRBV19,CASSPGTSGRGNIQYF
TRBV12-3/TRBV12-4,CASSLVTGNTIYF
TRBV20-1,CSARVEGQGPPFNQPQHF